The 7 T cell receptor beta chains given below trace back to one sample, sequenced in a study of control samples from healthy donors and cancer patients. Measured with immunoSEQ multiplex PCR; TCRdb has only the in-frame clones, and not every one. The sample yields over 150,000 clones, 96% seen once. Material: blood. The receptors come from a woman aged 30 to 39 in good health.

The V and J genes are TRBV4-1 and TRBJ1-6; D not certain. V was shortened by 2 bases and J by 7 bases, with 15 bases between the two germline ends. The CDR3 consists of 16 residues. Germline CDR1 and CDR2: MGHRA and YSYEKL. The CDR3 DNA reads as TGCGCCAGCAGCCAAAATGCGAGGGTTGGGAATTCACCCCTCCACTTT. This encodes CASSQNARVGNSPLHF.

The V gene is TRBV10-3, the J gene TRBJ1-1; 8 bases are a match to TRBD1. V shed 0 bases, J shed 11 bases, and the junction held 8 bases outside the gene matches. The CDR3 contains 14 residues. Germline CDR1 ENHRY, CDR2 SYGVKD. The CDR3 loop reads CAISESATGDVAFF. The CDR3 DNA is TGTGCCATCAGTGAGTCGGCGACAGGGGATGTGGCTTTCTTT.

This rearrangement joins TRBV5-1 to TRBJ2-3, with D hard to call. Trimming took off 9 bases at V and 0 bases at J, with 14 bases between the two ends. CDR3 length equals 14 residues. Germline V gives CDR1 SGHRS, CDR2 YFSETQ. CDR3 bases: TGCGCCACCAGGCTCGCCTCCAGCACAGATACGCAGTATTTT. Its translation: CATRLASSTDTQYF.

The genes are TRBV29-1 and TRBJ1-4; D ambiguous. Per germline, CDR1 SQVTM and CDR2 ANQGSEA. V was trimmed by 7 bases and J by 3 bases, leaving 12 bases between them. The CDR3 is 13 amino acids. The DNA for the CDR3 is TGCAGCGCCCTGGAAGAATCTAATGAAAAACTGTTTTTT. Translated: CSALEESNEKLFF.

CDR3 nucleotides: TGTGCCAGCAGTTCCACAGGGGGCTTCATCTATGGCTACACCTTC. This gives the protein CASSSTGGFIYGYTF. This chain joins TRBV6-5 and TRBJ1-2; TRBD1 aligns across 9 bases. Losses at the gene ends were 4 bases for V and 4 bases for J; bases not matched to a gene: 7. Germline V gene lookup returns CDR1 MNHEY and CDR2 SVGAGI. The CDR3 contains 15 residues.

V is TRBV2 and J is TRBJ1-6; the D gene is possibly TRBD1 (6 bases). The CDR3 consists of 15 residues. Germline V gives CDR1 SNHLY, CDR2 FYNNEI. V lost 2 bases, J lost 10 bases, and 15 bases lay in between. The CDR3 region is CASSELGGRISPLHF. The DNA for the CDR3 is TGTGCCAGCAGTGAATTAGGGGGGCGCATATCACCCCTCCACTTT.

The chain joins TRBV6-1 to TRBJ1-5; D perhaps matches TRBD1 (5 bases). This CDR3 spans 16 amino acids. Trimming stripped 0 bases from V and 0 bases from J, with 9 bases between. Germline V gene data show CDR1 as MNHNS and CDR2 as SASEGT. The CDR3 DNA sequence: TGTGCCAGCAGTGAAGCCAGGGTCCTTAGCAATCAGCCCCAGCATTTT. Residues: CASSEARVLSNQPQHF.